This is a list of T cell receptor beta chains from one sample in a study of CD8 T cells in ankylosing spondylitis. TCRdb re-called the 5' RACE reads through MiXCR, storing one row per CDR3 protein. The table lists over 200,000 distinct CDR3 sequences, about 16% of them singletons. Sequencing was carried out using blood, either unsorted or a sorted T cell fraction (not recorded which). The receptors come from a male donor with ankylosing spondylitis. CDR3s include the opening cysteine and the closing phenylalanine or tryptophan. Each record gives: clone size, J gene, D gene, V gene, CDR3 DNA, CDR3 protein. A D gene is named only where the DNA matches it firmly. The size entry is marked missing in some rows and otherwise reads once, few, many or a size class.

abundance: few; j_gene: TRBJ2-3; d_gene: TRBD1; v_gene: TRBV11-2; CDR3nt: TGTGCCAGCAGCGGGACAGTCTTTCGCACAGATACGCAGTATTTT; CDR3aa: CASSGTVFRTDTQYF
abundance: few; j_gene: TRBJ2-2; d_gene: -; v_gene: TRBV28; CDR3nt: TGTGCCAGCAGCCAGGGGGGGAGGACCGGGGAGCTGTTTTTT; CDR3aa: CASSQGGRTGELFF
abundance: few; j_gene: TRBJ2-1; d_gene: TRBD2; v_gene: TRBV4-3; CDR3nt: TGCGCCAGCAGCCAAGACCGAGGGACTAGAGGCTACAATGAGCAGTTCTTC; CDR3aa: CASSQDRGTRGYNEQFF
abundance: -; j_gene: TRBJ1-1; d_gene: -; v_gene: TRBV6-5; CDR3nt: TGTGCCAGCAGTTACTCGCCCCTAACTATGAACACTGAAGCTTTCTTT; CDR3aa: CASSYSPLTMNTEAFF
abundance: -; j_gene: TRBJ2-2; d_gene: -; v_gene: TRBV12-3/TRBV12-4; CDR3nt: TGTGCCAGCAGTTTTCTAGCTCCCAACACCGGGGAGCTGTTTTTT; CDR3aa: CASSFLAPNTGELFF
abundance: -; j_gene: TRBJ1-2; d_gene: -; v_gene: TRBV25-1; CDR3nt: TGTGCCAGCATCCTAATTGGCTACACCTTC; CDR3aa: CASILIGYTF
abundance: -; j_gene: TRBJ2-7; d_gene: -; v_gene: TRBV5-5; CDR3nt: TGTGCCAGCGGGGACGGTCTGTCCTACGAGCAGTACTTC; CDR3aa: CASGDGLSYEQYF
abundance: few; j_gene: TRBJ1-5; d_gene: -; v_gene: TRBV27; CDR3nt: TGTGCCAGCAGTTTATCCTCGGGTCTCGAGCCCCAGCATTTT; CDR3aa: CASSLSSGLEPQHF
abundance: -; j_gene: TRBJ1-2; d_gene: -; v_gene: TRBV20-1; CDR3nt: TGCAGTGCTAGTGGCGGGTTTGGCTATGGCTACACCTTC; CDR3aa: CSASGGFGYGYTF
abundance: once; j_gene: TRBJ2-7; d_gene: -; v_gene: TRBV30; CDR3nt: TGTGCCCGTACAGGGAAGCACTCCTACGAGCAGTACTTC; CDR3aa: CARTGKHSYEQYF
abundance: few; j_gene: TRBJ1-1; d_gene: -; v_gene: TRBV4-1; CDR3nt: TGCGCCAGCAGCCAACAAACCAACAGTGGCACTGAAGCTTTCTTT; CDR3aa: CASSQQTNSGTEAFF
abundance: -; j_gene: TRBJ2-7; d_gene: -; v_gene: TRBV28; CDR3nt: TGTGCCAGCAGCAGAGTAGCGACCGTAAATACCTACGAGCAGTACTTC; CDR3aa: CASSRVATVNTYEQYF
abundance: few; j_gene: TRBJ1-5; d_gene: -; v_gene: TRBV27; CDR3nt: TGTGCCAGCAGTTTACGCGGGGCCCCTCAGCCCCAGCATTTT; CDR3aa: CASSLRGAPQPQHF
abundance: -; j_gene: TRBJ1-1; d_gene: -; v_gene: TRBV25-1; CDR3nt: TGTGCCAGCAGTGAGACTCTCGGGGGGGTCACTGAAGCTTTCTTT; CDR3aa: CASSETLGGVTEAFF
abundance: many; j_gene: TRBJ1-1; d_gene: -; v_gene: TRBV5-1; CDR3nt: TGCGCCAGCAGCTTTAGACAGCTGGACACTGAAGCTTTCTTT; CDR3aa: CASSFRQLDTEAFF
abundance: many; j_gene: TRBJ2-7; d_gene: TRBD2; v_gene: TRBV29-1; CDR3nt: TGCAGCGCGAGCGGGAGGACCTCCTACGAGCAGTACTTC; CDR3aa: CSASGRTSYEQYF
abundance: many; j_gene: TRBJ1-1; d_gene: TRBD1; v_gene: TRBV7-9; CDR3nt: TGTGCCAGCAGCGCGGGACAGGGGTACACTGAAGCTTTCTTT; CDR3aa: CASSAGQGYTEAFF
abundance: few; j_gene: TRBJ1-2; d_gene: -; v_gene: TRBV11-1; CDR3nt: TGTGCCAGCACCGTGGGGGTGACGGACCTTTCGGGCTGGTATGGCTACACCTTC; CDR3aa: CASTVGVTDLSGWYGYTF
abundance: few; j_gene: TRBJ1-6; d_gene: TRBD1; v_gene: TRBV29-1; CDR3nt: TGCAGCGCCGCTACCTGGGACAGGGCCCATTCACCCCTCCACTTT; CDR3aa: CSAATWDRAHSPLHF
abundance: few; j_gene: TRBJ1-1; d_gene: -; v_gene: TRBV27; CDR3nt: TGTGCCAGCAGCTGGGCGGGGGGTCGGAGGGAAGCTTTCTTT; CDR3aa: CASSWAGGRREAFF
abundance: -; j_gene: TRBJ2-4; d_gene: -; v_gene: TRBV20-1; CDR3nt: TGCAGTGCTAGAGAAAGTGACAGGTACATTCAGTACTTC; CDR3aa: CSARESDRYIQYF
abundance: -; j_gene: TRBJ2-5; d_gene: -; v_gene: TRBV29-1; CDR3nt: TGCAGCGTTAACCTCCTGAGTCAGGACGGAGAAGAGACCCAGTACTTC; CDR3aa: CSVNLLSQDGEETQYF
abundance: -; j_gene: TRBJ2-7; d_gene: TRBD2; v_gene: TRBV10-3; CDR3nt: TGTGCCATCAGTGCGCGGGAGTTAGACGAGCAGTACTTC; CDR3aa: CAISARELDEQYF
abundance: many; j_gene: TRBJ2-7; d_gene: TRBD2; v_gene: TRBV29-1; CDR3nt: TGCAGCGTCGTACTAGCGGGAGCTAGAGAGCAGTACTTC; CDR3aa: CSVVLAGAREQYF
abundance: many; j_gene: TRBJ2-7; d_gene: -; v_gene: TRBV4-2; CDR3nt: TGTGCCAGCAGCCAAGCCTTGGAGGGCCACGAGCAGTACTTC; CDR3aa: CASSQALEGHEQYF
abundance: few; j_gene: TRBJ1-1; d_gene: -; v_gene: TRBV6-5; CDR3nt: TGTGCCAGCAGTTACTCGATCGGGGGCACTGAAGCTTTCTTT; CDR3aa: CASSYSIGGTEAFF
abundance: few; j_gene: TRBJ2-2; d_gene: TRBD1; v_gene: TRBV7-6; CDR3nt: TGTGCCAGCAGGCCCGGGACAGGAAACACCGGGGAGCTGTTTTTT; CDR3aa: CASRPGTGNTGELFF
abundance: few; j_gene: TRBJ2-3; d_gene: -; v_gene: TRBV5-1; CDR3nt: TGCGCCAGCAGCCCCGAATCCCCCAGCACAGATACGCAGTATTTT; CDR3aa: CASSPESPSTDTQYF
abundance: -; j_gene: TRBJ2-1; d_gene: -; v_gene: TRBV20-1; CDR3nt: TGCAGTGCTAGAGGACTCGACTTGAGGGGAACCAGTGAGCAGTTCTTC; CDR3aa: CSARGLDLRGTSEQFF
abundance: few; j_gene: TRBJ1-5; d_gene: -; v_gene: TRBV27; CDR3nt: TGTGCCAGCAGTGTCACAGGGTATAGCAATCAGCCCCAGCATTTT; CDR3aa: CASSVTGYSNQPQHF
abundance: many; j_gene: TRBJ2-7; d_gene: TRBD1; v_gene: TRBV14; CDR3nt: TGTGCCAGCAGCTGGACAGGAAAATCCTACGAGCAGTACTTC; CDR3aa: CASSWTGKSYEQYF
abundance: -; j_gene: TRBJ1-1; d_gene: TRBD1; v_gene: TRBV20-1; CDR3nt: TGCAGTGCTAGAGATTCCGGGACAGGGCTGAACACTGAAGCTTTCTTT; CDR3aa: CSARDSGTGLNTEAFF
abundance: few; j_gene: TRBJ2-3; d_gene: -; v_gene: TRBV27; CDR3nt: TGTGCCAGCAGTCCCCAAGGGGTTACGCAGTATTTT; CDR3aa: CASSPQGVTQYF
abundance: -; j_gene: TRBJ1-1; d_gene: -; v_gene: TRBV12-5; CDR3nt: TGTGCTAGTGGTTTGCAGGGTTCCACTGAAGCTTTCTTT; CDR3aa: CASGLQGSTEAFF